This T cell receptor beta chain originates from a study of control samples from healthy donors and cancer patients. Data came from immunoSEQ multiplex PCR; TCRdb stores just in-frame clones and leaves some out. This sample lists about 190,000 clones; its ten largest clones have less than 2.5%. This receptor was identified in a woman aged 25 to 45 in good health. Sample: blood.

The CDR3 DNA reads as TGCAGCGTGCGTCCCCAAGCGGGGGACACTGAAGCTTTCTTT. The encoded protein is CSVRPQAGDTEAFF. The chain has TRBV29-1 and TRBJ1-1, with D possibly TRBD1 on 5 matching bases. The CDR3 is 14 amino acids. Germline CDR1 is SQVTM and CDR2 is ANQGSEA. With 6 bases removed from V and 3 bases from J, the gap between germline ends came to 17 bases.